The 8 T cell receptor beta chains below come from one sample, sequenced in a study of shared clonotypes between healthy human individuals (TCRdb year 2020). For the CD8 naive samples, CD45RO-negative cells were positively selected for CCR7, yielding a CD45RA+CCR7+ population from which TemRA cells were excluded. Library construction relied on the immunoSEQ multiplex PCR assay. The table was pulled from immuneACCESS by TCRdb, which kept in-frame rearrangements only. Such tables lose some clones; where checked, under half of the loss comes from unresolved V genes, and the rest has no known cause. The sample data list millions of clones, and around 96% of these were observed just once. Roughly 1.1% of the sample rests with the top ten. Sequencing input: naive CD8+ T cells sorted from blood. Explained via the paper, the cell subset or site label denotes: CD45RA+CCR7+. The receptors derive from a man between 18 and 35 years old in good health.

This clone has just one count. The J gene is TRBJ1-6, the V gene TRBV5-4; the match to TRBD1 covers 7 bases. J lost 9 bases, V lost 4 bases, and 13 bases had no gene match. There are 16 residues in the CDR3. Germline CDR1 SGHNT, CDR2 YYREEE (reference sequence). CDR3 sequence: CASSARDSALASPLHF. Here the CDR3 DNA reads TGTGCCAGCAGCGCACGGGACAGCGCCCTTGCTTCACCCCTCCACTTT. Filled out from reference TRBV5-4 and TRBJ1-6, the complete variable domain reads ETGVTQSPTHLIKTRGQQVTLRCSSQSGHNTVSWYQQALGQGPQFIFQYYREEENGRGNFPPRFSGLQFPNYSSELNVNALELDDSALYLCASSARDSALASPLHFGNGTRLTVT.

Here the CDR3 DNA reads TGTGCCAGCAGTTACGGTAGCGGGGGAGGAGAGACCCAGTACTTC. Translating gives CASSYGSGGGETQYF. V usage is TRBV6-5 and J usage is TRBJ2-5; 9 bases agree with TRBD2. The CDR3 is 15 amino acids. The germline V gene encodes CDR1 MNHEY and CDR2 SVGAGI. With V trimmed by 2 bases and J by 4 bases, 5 bases remained unmatched.

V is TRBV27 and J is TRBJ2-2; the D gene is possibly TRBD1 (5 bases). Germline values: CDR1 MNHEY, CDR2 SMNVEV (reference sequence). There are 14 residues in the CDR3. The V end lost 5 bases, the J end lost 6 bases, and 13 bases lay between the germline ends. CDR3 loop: CASSKIQTAGELFF. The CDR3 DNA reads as TGTGCCAGCAGTAAGATCCAGACAGCCGGGGAGCTGTTTTTT.

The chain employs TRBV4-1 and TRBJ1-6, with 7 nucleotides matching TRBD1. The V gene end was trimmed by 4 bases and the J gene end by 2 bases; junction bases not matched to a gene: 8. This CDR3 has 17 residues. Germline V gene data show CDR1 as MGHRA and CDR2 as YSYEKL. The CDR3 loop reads CASSPPGGEAYNSPLHF. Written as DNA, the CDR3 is TGCGCCAGCAGCCCCCCAGGGGGGGAGGCCTATAATTCACCCCTCCACTTT.

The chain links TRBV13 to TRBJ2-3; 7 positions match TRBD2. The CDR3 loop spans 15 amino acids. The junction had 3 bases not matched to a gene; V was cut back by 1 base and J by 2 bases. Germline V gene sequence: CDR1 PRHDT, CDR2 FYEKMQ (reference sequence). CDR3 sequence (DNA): TGTGCCAGCAGCTTAGACGGGGGGACCACAGATACGCAGTATTTT. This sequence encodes CASSLDGGTTDTQYF.

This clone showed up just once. The DNA for the CDR3 is TGTGCCATCAGTCTTGACAGCGCACCCATCTACGAGCAGTACTTC. It translates to CAISLDSAPIYEQYF. This rearrangement joins TRBV10-3 to TRBJ2-7; a weak D match, TRBD1 (5 bases). The CDR3 is 15 residues long. V was cut by 5 bases and J by 3 bases, with 17 bases left in between. Looked up from germline, CDR1 is ENHRY and CDR2 is SYGVKD.

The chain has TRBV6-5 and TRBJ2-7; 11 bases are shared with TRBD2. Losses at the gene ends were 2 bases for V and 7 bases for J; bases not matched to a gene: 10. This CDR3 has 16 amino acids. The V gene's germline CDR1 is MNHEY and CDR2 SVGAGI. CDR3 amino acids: CASSYRELAGAGEQYF. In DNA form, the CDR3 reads TGTGCCAGCAGTTACCGGGAACTAGCGGGAGCGGGTGAGCAGTACTTC.

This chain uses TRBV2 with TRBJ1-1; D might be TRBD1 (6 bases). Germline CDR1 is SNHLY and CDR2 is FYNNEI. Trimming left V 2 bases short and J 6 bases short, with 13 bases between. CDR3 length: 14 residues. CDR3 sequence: CASSEMLRGAEAFF. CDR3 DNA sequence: TGTGCCAGCAGTGAAATGCTAAGGGGGGCTGAAGCTTTCTTT. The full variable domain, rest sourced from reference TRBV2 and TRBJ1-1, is EPEVTQTPSHQVTQMGQEVILRCVPISNHLYFYWYRQILGQKVEFLVSFYNNEISEKSEIFDDQFSVERPDGSNFTLKIRSTKLEDSAMYFCASSEMLRGAEAFFGQGTRLTVV.